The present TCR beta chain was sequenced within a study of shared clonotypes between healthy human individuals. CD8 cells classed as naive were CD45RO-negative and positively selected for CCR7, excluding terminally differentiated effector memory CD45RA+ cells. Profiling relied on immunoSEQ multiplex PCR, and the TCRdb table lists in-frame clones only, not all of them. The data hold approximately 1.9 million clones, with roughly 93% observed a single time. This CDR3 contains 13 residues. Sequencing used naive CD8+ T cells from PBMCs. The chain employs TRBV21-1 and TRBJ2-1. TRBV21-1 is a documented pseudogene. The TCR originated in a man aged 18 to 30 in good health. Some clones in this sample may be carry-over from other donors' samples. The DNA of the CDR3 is TGTGCCAGCGGGGACGGTCAGAGGAATGAGCAGTTCTTC. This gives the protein CASGDGQRNEQFF.